These 10 T cell receptor beta chains share one sample of origin, sequenced in a study of cytomegalovirus exposure and HLA in healthy donors. The PCR made use of 60 Vbeta and 13 Jbeta primers. TCRdb keeps only in-frame clones here, not all; method: immunoSEQ multiplex PCR. The table includes roughly 150,000 clones, approximately 84% detected once. The sample was PBMCs. These receptors were collected from a man under 40 in good health and CMV-seropositive.

The chain carries TRBV7-6 and TRBJ2-5; 9 nucleotides match TRBD2. Germline V lookup: CDR1 SGHVS, CDR2 FNYEAQ. CDR3 length equals 14 residues. The V and J ends lost 1 base and 5 bases, in that order; junction bases with no gene match: 2. CDR3 loop: CASSLVAGAETQYF. CDR3 DNA: TGTGCCAGCAGCTTAGTAGCGGGGGCCGAGACCCAGTACTTC.

In regard to this clone: The same CDR3 can be traced to other DNA sequences in this sample. The V and J genes are TRBV7-3 and TRBJ1-1; TRBD1 aligns across 9 bases. The CDR3 is made up of 15 amino acids. From germline, CDR1 is SGHTA and CDR2 FQGTGA. J was trimmed by 6 bases and V by 3 bases; bases with no gene match: 8. The CDR3 sequence is CASSLKRQGVSEAFF. The CDR3 DNA follows: TGTGCCAGCAGCTTGAAGCGACAGGGGGTTTCTGAAGCTTTCTTT.

The chain employs TRBV5-4 and TRBJ2-7, with TRBD1 identical over 9 bases. The CDR3 length is 16 residues. The V and J ends lost 1 base and 1 base, in that order; junction bases with no gene match: 6. Germline CDR1 and CDR2: SGHNT and YYREEE (reference sequence). This chain's CDR3 is CASSLMGTGRSYEQYF. The CDR3 region has the DNA TGTGCCAGCAGCTTGATGGGGACAGGGAGGTCCTACGAGCAGTACTTC.

The rearrangement uses TRBV28 and TRBJ1-5; D remains unclear. The germline V gene has CDR1 MDHEN and CDR2 SYDVKM. The CDR3 has 15 residues. Trimming took off 6 bases at V and 3 bases at J, with 15 bases between the two ends. For the CDR3, the DNA is TGTGCCAGCAGCCCTTGGACGGGGATCAATCAGCCCCAGCATTTT. This sequence encodes CASSPWTGINQPQHF.

The rearrangement joins TRBV19 to TRBJ1-4; weak D call: TRBD1 (5 bases). The CDR3 extends over 16 amino acids. Deletions cut 3 bases from V and 0 bases from J, with 11 bases between. Germline V lookup: CDR1 LNHDA, CDR2 SQIVND (reference sequence). The CDR3 bases are TGTGCCAGTAGTATGGCCCGGGGGACAACTAATGAAAAACTGTTTTTT. Its protein is CASSMARGTTNEKLFF.

This chain uses TRBV6-5 with TRBJ1-6; 7 nucleotides align to TRBD1. The CDR3 is 15 amino acids. The germline gives CDR1 MNHEY, CDR2 SVGAGI. V shed 0 bases and J 13 bases; nucleotides not matched to a gene: 9. The CDR3 nucleotides read TGTGCCAGCAGTTACTCGACAGGGAGGACGGGGCCCCTCCACTTT. Translating it yields CASSYSTGRTGPLHF.

This clone has a single count. The same CDR3 arises from other DNA sequences in this sample as well. The chain links TRBV18 to TRBJ2-3, with 9 bases matching TRBD2. The junction had 2 bases not matched to a gene; V was cut back by 3 bases and J by 1 base. CDR1 is KGHSH and CDR2 is LQKENI in the germline V gene. CDR3 length: 15 residues. In DNA, the CDR3 is TGTGCCAGCTCACCGCGGACTAGCGGCACAGATACGCAGTATTTT. It translates to CASSPRTSGTDTQYF.

The V gene is TRBV7-2, the J gene TRBJ2-1; D perhaps matches TRBD2 (6 bases). This CDR3 spans 15 amino acids. Looked up from germline, CDR1 is SGHTA and CDR2 is FQGNSA. Trimming pared 6 bases from V and 0 bases from J, leaving 12 bases between. The chain's CDR3 is CASSSLGGSYNEQFF. The CDR3 region has the DNA TGTGCCAGCAGTTCCTTGGGGGGCTCCTACAATGAGCAGTTCTTC.

The chain has TRBV30 and TRBJ1-5; D gene unclear. The CDR3 sequence is 13 residues long. Trimming cost V 0 bases and J 4 bases, with 7 bases left between them. Germline assignment: CDR1 GTSNPN and CDR2 SVGIG (reference sequence). This CDR3 reads CAWSVGVNQPQHF. CDR3 nucleotides: TGTGCCTGGAGTGTTGGAGTTAATCAGCCCCAGCATTTT.

The chain joins TRBV10-1 to TRBJ1-2; TRBD1 aligns across 7 bases. The CDR3 runs 18 residues. The ends lost 2 bases at V and 0 bases at J; junction bases unmatched: 12. Germline V gene data show CDR1 as WNHNN and CDR2 as SYGVQD (reference sequence). CDR3 protein: CASSEVGERGQTNYGYTF. The CDR3 coding sequence is TGCGCCAGCAGTGAGGTAGGGGAAAGGGGACAGACTAACTATGGCTACACCTTC.